The 5 T cell receptor beta chains reported below all come from one sample, sequenced in a study of blood T cell repertoires in COVID-19. Only in-frame clones appear in the TCRdb table, and some are missing; sequencing was by immunoSEQ multiplex PCR. The table shows over 110,000 clones, with around 76% occurring only once. Material: peripheral blood. These receptors originate from a man aged 80 or over with acute or convalescent COVID-19.

The rearrangement joins TRBV2 to TRBJ1-4, with TRBD1 identical over 8 bases. The V gene end was trimmed by 6 bases and the J gene end by 7 bases; junction bases not matched to a gene: 10. This CDR3 is 15 amino acids long. CDR1 is SNHLY and CDR2 is FYNNEI in the germline V gene. In DNA form, the CDR3 reads TGTGCCAGCAGCGAGAGGACAGGGCCGAGTGAAAAACTGTTTTTT. Its protein is CASSERTGPSEKLFF.

The V and J genes are TRBV7-2 and TRBJ2-4, with 8 nucleotides matching TRBD1. CDR3 length: 15 amino acids. J was trimmed by 8 bases and V by 1 base; bases with no gene match: 7. CDR1 and CDR2 (germline): SGHTA, FQGNSA. CDR3 loop: CASSLGPGGLYIQYF. The CDR3 bases are TGTGCCAGCAGCTTAGGTCCAGGGGGCTTGTACATTCAGTACTTC.

The rearrangement joins TRBV3-1 (or the pseudogene TRBV3-2) to TRBJ1-1; 11 bases align to TRBD1. Germline CDR1 is LGHDT and CDR2 is YNNKEL (reference sequence). The CDR3 has 14 amino acids. J was trimmed by 5 bases and V by 2 bases; bases with no gene match: 1. CDR3 nucleotide sequence: TGTGCCAGCAGCCAATGGGACAGGGGGACTGAAGCTTTCTTT. This translates into CASSQWDRGTEAFF.

The chain uses TRBV9 and TRBJ2-3; TRBD2 aligns across 7 bases. V shed 6 bases and J 1 base; nucleotides not matched to a gene: 8. Germline V CDR1 and CDR2: SGDLS, YYNGEE. The CDR3 has 15 residues. The DNA of the CDR3 is TGTGCCAGCACCCCTTCAGCGGGGCGCACAGATACGCAGTATTTT. It translates to CASTPSAGRTDTQYF.

The gene calls are TRBV4-2 and TRBJ1-2; D is uncertain. Germline CDR1 and CDR2: LGHNA and YNFKEQ. CDR3 length: 13 residues. The ends were cut back, 1 base at V and 6 bases at J, with 9 bases in the middle. As DNA, the CDR3 is TGTGCCAGCAGCCAAGGCGCGGGCAATGGCTACACCTTC. Translation gives CASSQGAGNGYTF.